The 12 T cell receptor beta chains below all came from one sample that was sequenced in a study of cytomegalovirus exposure and HLA in healthy donors. Both 60 Vbeta primers and 13 Jbeta primers went into the PCR. TCRdb's copy holds only in-frame clones and misses some; the assay was immunoSEQ multiplex PCR. Counted here are about 120,000 clones, roughly 76% occurring once; the ten biggest clones make up 2% to 2.5%. Source material: PBMCs. All receptors derive from a man aged 30 to 39 in good health and CMV-seronegative.

This clone was recorded a few times. Germline is not matched at one junction end, which may reflect a read error. The chain has TRBV30 and TRBJ2-7; tentative D call: TRBD1 (6 bases). Germline CDR1 reads GTSNPN; CDR2 reads SVGIG (reference sequence). CDR3 length: 12 residues. This chain's CDR3 is CAWPPAVGQISF. The CDR3 nucleotides are TGTGCCTGGCCCCCCGCCGTAGGACAGATCTCCTTC.

V gene TRBV13 combines with J gene TRBJ2-3, with D perhaps matching TRBD1 (6 bases). Trimming pared 4 bases from V and 6 bases from J, leaving 14 bases between. The germline gives CDR1 PRHDT, CDR2 FYEKMQ (reference sequence). This CDR3 is built from 14 residues. CDR3 residues: CASSSSRQGDTQYF. Here the CDR3 DNA reads TGTGCCAGCAGCTCCTCACGTCAGGGGGATACGCAGTATTTT.

V gene TRBV5-1 combines with J gene TRBJ2-3; 9 bases fit TRBD1. Germline values: CDR1 SGHRS, CDR2 YFSETQ. The CDR3 length is 17 residues. V lost 0 bases to trimming and J lost 2 bases; unmatched junction nucleotides: 7. The CDR3 loop is CASSLGGTGINTDTQYF. CDR3 coding DNA: TGCGCCAGCAGCTTGGGGGGGACAGGGATAAACACAGATACGCAGTATTTT.

The chain joins TRBV4-1 to TRBJ2-2; the D gene is possibly TRBD2 (7 bases). The CDR3 runs to 18 residues. The germline V and J ends were trimmed by 1 base and 1 base, with 16 bases remaining between them. Germline V gene sequence: CDR1 MGHRA, CDR2 YSYEKL. CDR3 DNA: TGCGCCAGCAGCCAAGTGGGATGGGGGGGCGGGAACACCGGGGAGCTGTTTTTT. Residues: CASSQVGWGGGNTGELFF.

The V and J genes are TRBV5-1 and TRBJ2-5; D not resolved. The germline V and J ends were trimmed by 0 bases and 1 base, with 7 bases remaining between them. The germline CDR1 and CDR2 sequences are SGHRS and YFSETQ. The CDR3 runs 14 residues. CDR3 region: CASSLAQPQETQYF. The CDR3, as DNA: TGCGCCAGCAGCTTGGCACAGCCCCAAGAGACCCAGTACTTC.

This chain links TRBV25-1 with TRBJ1-5; D remains ambiguous. Germline loops: CDR1 MGHDK, CDR2 SYGVNS. The ends were cut back, 4 bases at V and 5 bases at J, with 12 bases in the middle. The CDR3 runs 14 residues. CDR3: CASSVSGMHQPQHF. DNA for the CDR3: TGTGCCAGCAGTGTTTCCGGGATGCATCAGCCCCAGCATTTT.

The genes are TRBV19 and TRBJ1-1, with 8 bases identical to TRBD1. Germline CDR1 LNHDA, CDR2 SQIVND (reference sequence). V gave up 4 bases and J gave up 3 bases; unmatched junction bases: 7. This CDR3 is 15 amino acids long. Here the CDR3 DNA reads TGTGCCAGTAGTACCGGACAGGGTTCAGACACTGAAGCTTTCTTT. It is translated as CASSTGQGSDTEAFF.

The rearrangement uses TRBV5-1 and TRBJ2-5; TRBD1 matches at 10 bases. CDR3 length equals 14 residues. V lost 4 bases and J lost 5; bases outside the gene matches: 5. Germline loops: CDR1 SGHRS, CDR2 YFSETQ. CDR3 residues: CASSPTGGWETQYF. The CDR3 DNA reads as TGCGCCAGCAGCCCGACAGGGGGCTGGGAGACCCAGTACTTC.

The chain is built from TRBV10-1 and TRBJ2-3; 7 nucleotides match TRBD1. The CDR3 is made up of 17 amino acids. The germline gives CDR1 WNHNN, CDR2 SYGVQD (reference sequence). With 7 bases clipped from V and 2 bases from J, the junction kept 15 bases outside the gene matches. CDR3: CASMRRGQPFLTDTQYF. The CDR3 DNA reads as TGCGCCAGCATGCGCCGGGGACAGCCATTTCTCACAGATACGCAGTATTTT.

The gene calls are TRBV5-1 and TRBJ2-5; 7 bases are a match to TRBD1. J gave up 2 bases and V 0 bases, and 7 bases lay outside the gene matches. The CDR3 consists of 16 residues. Germline CDR1 reads SGHRS; CDR2 reads YFSETQ. CDR3 in amino acids: CASSLGVGGLQETQYF. CDR3 DNA sequence: TGCGCCAGCAGCTTGGGGGTAGGGGGCCTTCAAGAGACCCAGTACTTC.

The genes are TRBV6-1 and TRBJ2-7; 11 bases are a match to TRBD2. The ends lost 6 bases at V and 2 bases at J; junction bases unmatched: 6. Germline-derived CDR1 and CDR2 are MNHNS and SASEGT. This CDR3 has 15 amino acids. Written as DNA, the CDR3 is TGTGCCAGCAGCCTAGCGGGGGGAACCCCCTACGAGCAGTACTTC. Encoded protein: CASSLAGGTPYEQYF.

The rearrangement uses TRBV6-5 and TRBJ2-7; 8 bases line up with TRBD1. Germline V gives CDR1 MNHEY, CDR2 SVGAGI. With V trimmed by 5 bases and J by 0 bases, 6 bases remained unmatched. CDR3 size: 15 residues. CDR3 in DNA: TGTGCCAGCAGTACCGGGACAGGATTCTCCTACGAGCAGTACTTC. Amino acids: CASSTGTGFSYEQYF.